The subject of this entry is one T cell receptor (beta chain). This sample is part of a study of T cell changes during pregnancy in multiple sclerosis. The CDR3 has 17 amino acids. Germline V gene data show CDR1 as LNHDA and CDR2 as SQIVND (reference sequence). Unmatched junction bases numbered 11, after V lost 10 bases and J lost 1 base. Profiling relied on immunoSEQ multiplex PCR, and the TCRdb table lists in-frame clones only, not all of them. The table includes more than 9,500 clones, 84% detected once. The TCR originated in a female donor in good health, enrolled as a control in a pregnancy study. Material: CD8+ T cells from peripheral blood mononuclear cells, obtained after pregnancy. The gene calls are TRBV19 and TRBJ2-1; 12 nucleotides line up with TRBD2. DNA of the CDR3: TGTGCCACCACGACTAGCGGGAGTAGGATATCCTACAATGAGCAGTTCTTC. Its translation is CATTTSGSRISYNEQFF. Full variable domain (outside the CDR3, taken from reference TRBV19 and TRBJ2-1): DGGITQSPKYLFRKEGQNVTLSCEQNLNHDAMYWYRQDPGQGLRLIYYSQIVNDFQKGDIAEGYSVSREKKESFPLTVTSAQKNPTAFYLCATTTSGSRISYNEQFFGPGTRLTVL.